The clone carrying this T cell receptor (beta chain) was counted between two and nine times. Using its own MiXCR run on the 5' RACE reads, TCRdb lists one record per CDR3 protein. In the table there are over 500,000 distinct CDR3 sequences, 22% of which are singletons. The junction had 5 bases not matched to a gene; V was cut back by 6 bases and J by 2 bases. Per the germline V gene, CDR1 is DFQATT and CDR2 is SNEGSKA (reference sequence). This CDR3 contains 14 residues. These data come from a study of identical twins. In addition, the sample was reused for a study of T cells expressing NK-cell markers.

This sequence originates from a woman between 18 and 30 years old in good health. Material: CD4+ T cells sorted from blood. The chain couples TRBV20-1 to TRBJ2-1; TRBD2 matches at 9 bases. CDR3 bases: TGCAGTGCCGGGCGGGGGGGACCCTACAATGAGCAGTTCTTC. Residues: CSAGRGGPYNEQFF.